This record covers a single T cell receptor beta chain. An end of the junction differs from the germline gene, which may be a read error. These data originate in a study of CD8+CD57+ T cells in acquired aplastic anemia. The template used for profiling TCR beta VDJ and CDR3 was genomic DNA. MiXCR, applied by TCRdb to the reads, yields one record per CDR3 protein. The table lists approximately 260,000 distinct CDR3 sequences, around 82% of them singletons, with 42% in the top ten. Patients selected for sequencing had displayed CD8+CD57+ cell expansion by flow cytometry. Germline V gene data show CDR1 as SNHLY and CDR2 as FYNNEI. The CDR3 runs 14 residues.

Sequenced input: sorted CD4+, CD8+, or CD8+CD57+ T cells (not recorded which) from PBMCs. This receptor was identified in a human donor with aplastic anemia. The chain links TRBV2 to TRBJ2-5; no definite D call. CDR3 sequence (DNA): TGTGCCAGCAGTAGAGGCAGTAGGAATCAGCCCCAGTACTTT. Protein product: CASSRGSRNQPQYF.